The entry that follows covers one T cell receptor (beta chain) sequence. Its antigen remains unidentified. This sample was included in a study of OX40 agonist ivuxolimab in advanced cancers. The overall study: Patients assigned to dose escalation were diagnosed with hepatocellular carcinoma, melanoma, renal cell or head and neck cancer. Previous treatment with anti-PD-1, anti-PD-L1 or anti-CTLA-4 therapy was allowed; about 40% had received some.

Generated by immunoSEQ multiplex PCR, the TCRdb table keeps only in-frame clones and is missing some. The sample lists tens of thousands of clones, approximately 81% seen once, with 1.9% in the top ten. General study findings and limits: CD8+ T cells showed, on average, more clonal expansion than CD4+ cells. Both blood CD4+ and CD8+ T cells showed clonal growth by week 6 at 0.1 to 3.0 mg/kg.

CDR1 SGHRS and CDR2 YFSETQ come from the germline V gene. This CDR3 contains 16 residues. Losses at the gene ends were 1 base for V and 7 bases for J; bases not matched to a gene: 6. The chain uses TRBV5-1 and TRBJ1-6; 9 bases line up with TRBD1. The origin of this receptor is an adult with an advanced solid tumor such as melanoma, head and neck, liver or kidney cancer. This material consisted of CD4+ or CD8+ T cells sorted from blood, taken in a trial of the OX40 agonist ivuxolimab. In DNA form, the CDR3 reads TGCGCCAGCAGCTTGCAAGGACAGGGGCCGAATTCACCCCTCCACTTT. Amino acids: CASSLQGQGPNSPLHF.